The 16 T cell receptor beta chains given below trace back to one sample, sequenced in a study of blood T cell repertoires in COVID-19. Produced via immunoSEQ multiplex PCR; TCRdb's table is partial and in-frame only. The sample has around 40,000 clones, more than 85% seen once. The sequencing input was peripheral blood. The receptors here all came from a woman at least 80 years old with acute or convalescent COVID-19.

The CDR3 loop is CAWRRGAKRNTEAFF. The DNA of the CDR3 is TGTGCCTGGAGGCGCGGGGCTAAAAGAAACACTGAAGCTTTCTTT. The chain links TRBV30 to TRBJ1-1; TRBD1 is a possible D gene (5 bases). The CDR3 has 15 amino acids. Trimming took 3 bases from V and 2 from J, leaving 16 bases between them. CDR1 and CDR2 from the germline V gene are GTSNPN and SVGIG (reference sequence).

The rearrangement links TRBV3-1 (or the pseudogene TRBV3-2) to TRBJ1-6; weak D call: TRBD1 (5 bases). Per the germline V gene, CDR1 is LGHDT and CDR2 is YNNKEL (reference sequence). Between the trimmed V and J ends, which lost 2 bases and 4 bases, there was a span of 6 bases. This CDR3 comprises 14 residues. CDR3 nucleotides: TGTGCCAGCAGCCAAAAGGGGTATAATTCACCCCTCCACTTT. Translation gives CASSQKGYNSPLHF.

The chain has TRBV4-1 and TRBJ1-2; D not resolved. From germline, CDR1 is MGHRA and CDR2 YSYEKL. This CDR3 contains 14 residues. V lost 6 bases and J lost 1, with 12 bases in between. The CDR3 sequence: CASRLGLDNYGYTF. CDR3 DNA: TGCGCCAGCAGACTCGGACTGGATAACTATGGCTACACCTTC.

The genes are TRBV3-1 (or the pseudogene TRBV3-2) and TRBJ2-3; 7 bases agree with TRBD2. The CDR3 sequence is 15 residues long. Trimming removed 3 bases from V and 3 bases from J; junction bases left unmatched: 6. Germline assignment: CDR1 LGHDT and CDR2 YNNKEL (reference sequence). The CDR3 here is CASSQFSGETDTQYF. The CDR3 DNA is TGTGCCAGCAGCCAGTTCAGCGGGGAGACAGATACGCAGTATTTT.

The sample holds one count of this clone. The genes are TRBV19 and TRBJ1-4; a weak D match, TRBD1 (5 bases). CDR3 size: 16 residues. Germline CDR1 and CDR2: LNHDA and SQIVND (reference sequence). The V gene lost 5 bases and the J gene lost 3 bases, with 16 bases spanning the gap. The CDR3 loop is CASSPLPGSSNEKLFF. In DNA, the CDR3 is TGTGCCAGTAGTCCTCTCCCAGGGTCTTCTAATGAAAAACTGTTTTTT.

The chain links TRBV12-3 or TRBV12-4 to TRBJ1-2; 8 positions agree with TRBD1. J was trimmed by 8 bases and V by 4 bases; bases with no gene match: 6. This CDR3 is built from 13 residues. The CDR3, as DNA: TGTGCCAGCAGTTGGACAGGGAAAGGAGGCTACACCTTC. Amino acids: CASSWTGKGGYTF.

The chain joins TRBV4-1 to TRBJ2-7, with D hard to call. V was cut by 1 base and J by 4 bases, with 14 bases left in between. The CDR3 is 15 amino acids. From germline, CDR1 is MGHRA and CDR2 YSYEKL. CDR3 in DNA: TGCGCCAGCAGCCAAGGGGCAGGCCAAAGGTACGAGCAGTACTTC. Translated, it gives CASSQGAGQRYEQYF.

The gene calls are TRBV25-1 and TRBJ1-6; D is uncertain. V gave up 2 bases and J gave up 8 bases, with 10 bases separating them. This CDR3 has 14 residues. CDR1 is MGHDK, CDR2 SYGVNS, per germline. The CDR3 region is CASSEPGNYSPLHF. CDR3 coding DNA: TGTGCCAGCAGTGAACCCGGGAACTATTCACCCCTCCACTTT.

V gene TRBV5-5 combines with J gene TRBJ1-1; no definite D call. CDR1 is SGHKS, CDR2 YYEKEE, per germline (reference sequence). The CDR3 spans 16 residues. Trimming removed 4 bases at V and 4 bases at J, with 20 bases between. The CDR3 is CASSPPGGLLGTEAFF. CDR3 DNA sequence: TGTGCCAGCAGCCCCCCGGGAGGGTTATTAGGCACTGAAGCTTTCTTT.

The chain is built from TRBV5-6 and TRBJ1-2; perhaps TRBD1 as D (5 bases). Trimming took 2 bases from V and 6 from J, leaving 14 bases between them. This CDR3 comprises 14 residues. CDR1 and CDR2 from the germline V gene are SGHDT and YYEEEE. CDR3: CASSFAPWGDGYTF. In DNA form, the CDR3 reads TGTGCCAGCAGCTTCGCCCCTTGGGGGGATGGCTACACCTTC.

This chain joins TRBV7-2 and TRBJ1-2, with 7 bases lining up with TRBD1. In germline, CDR1 is SGHTA, CDR2 FQGNSA. This CDR3 has 14 amino acids. V lost 7 bases to trimming and J lost 4 bases; unmatched junction nucleotides: 9. CDR3 protein: CASTPWDSSYGYTF. The CDR3, as DNA: TGTGCCAGCACCCCTTGGGACAGCTCCTATGGCTACACCTTC.

The rearrangement links TRBV2 to TRBJ1-2; the match to TRBD1 covers 9 bases. CDR1 is SNHLY, CDR2 FYNNEI, per germline. The length of the CDR3 is 13 residues. V gave up 5 bases and J gave up 8 bases; unmatched junction bases: 6. The DNA of the CDR3 is TGTGCCAGCAGTTCCGGGACAGGGAGAGGCTACACCTTC. This gives the protein CASSSGTGRGYTF.

The chain couples TRBV4-2 to TRBJ2-7; D not resolved. V lost 0 bases, J lost 3 bases, and 12 bases lay in between. This CDR3 spans 15 amino acids. CDR1 LGHNA and CDR2 YNFKEQ come from the germline V gene. CDR3 in DNA: TGTGCCAGCAGCCAAGATCCGAGGTCCATCTACGAGCAGTACTTC. It codes for CASSQDPRSIYEQYF.

V is TRBV6-5 and J is TRBJ1-1; 11 bases match TRBD1. The CDR3 has 15 amino acids. Germline CDR1 is MNHEY and CDR2 is SVGAGI. V gave up 6 bases and J gave up 3 bases; unmatched junction bases: 6. DNA for the CDR3: TGTGCCAGCAGCTACGGGACAGGGGGGGACACTGAAGCTTTCTTT. Its protein product is CASSYGTGGDTEAFF.

This chain connects TRBV9 to TRBJ2-1, with D maybe TRBD1 (6 bases). CDR1 and CDR2 (germline): SGDLS, YYNGEE. V lost 3 bases to trimming and J lost 8 bases, with 18 bases between them. This CDR3 contains 15 residues. This CDR3 is CASSGGQYFGYEQFF. CDR3 coding DNA: TGTGCCAGCAGCGGCGGACAGTACTTTGGTTATGAGCAGTTCTTC.

The gene calls are TRBV5-6 and TRBJ2-1, with TRBD1 matching over 10 bases. The CDR3 has 17 residues. After removal of 2 bases from V and 5 bases from J, the junction contained 10 bases not matched to a gene. Germline CDR1 is SGHDT and CDR2 is YYEEEE. This CDR3 reads CASSFPVGTGEDNEQFF. In DNA, the CDR3 is TGTGCCAGCAGCTTCCCTGTAGGGACAGGGGAAGACAATGAGCAGTTCTTC.